This T cell receptor (beta chain) was sequenced in a study of T cell repertoires in cytomegalovirus infection. Overall study context: CMV epitopes that were recently identified and HLA-C-restricted were used alongside well-studied HLA-B-restricted ones. In public TCR beta signatures, there were indications of both CMV infection and matching HLA type. Broader study findings: Summed public TCR beta family frequency identified CMV carriers bearing the relevant HLA.

Germline loops: CDR1 LNHNV, CDR2 YYDKDF (reference sequence). The CDR3 is 12 residues long. The V end lost 2 bases, the J end lost 4 bases, and 3 bases lay between the germline ends. This clonotype was recorded at least ten times. Its antigen is undetermined. TCRdb processed the reads anew with MiXCR; each CDR3 protein has one entry. The table records about 920,000 distinct CDR3 sequences, roughly 30% of them present only once. This material consisted of cultured CD8+ T cells from PBMCs, taken from culture after CMV antigen stimulation. This chain joins TRBV15 and TRBJ1-5; D not certain. The clonotype originates from a human donor in good health (CMV status not recorded). Some clones in this sample may be carry-over from other donors' samples. CDR3 protein: CATSRNNQPQHF. The DNA for the CDR3 is TGTGCCACCAGCAGAAATAATCAGCCCCAGCATTTT.